This record concerns one T cell receptor beta chain sequence. This sample was taken from a study of cytomegalovirus exposure and HLA in healthy donors. The CDR3 consists of 15 residues. V lost 2 bases, J lost 1 base, and 12 bases lay in between. CDR1 and CDR2 from the germline V gene are KGHSY and FQNENV. It was with 60 Vbeta and 13 Jbeta primers that the PCR ran. Measured with immunoSEQ multiplex PCR; TCRdb has only the in-frame clones, and not every one. The sample records about 160,000 clones, 75% to 90% being singletons. This chain links TRBV16 with TRBJ2-7; D is unclear. The sample was PBMCs. The sequence came from a girl aged 2-10 years in good health and CMV-seropositive. CDR3 nucleotides: TGTGCCAGCAGCCAACGGTTACCCAGGTCCTACGAGCAGTACTTC. Encoded protein: CASSQRLPRSYEQYF.